A single sample gave rise to the 25 T cell receptor beta chains below, sequenced in a study of blood T cell repertoires in COVID-19. Produced via immunoSEQ multiplex PCR; TCRdb's table is partial and in-frame only. The sample includes some 170,000 clones, 82% seen only once; the top ten take about 8%. The material sequenced was peripheral blood. The origin of the receptors is a woman aged 70-85 years with acute or convalescent COVID-19.

This clone showed up just a few times. The chain recombines TRBV5-1 with TRBJ1-2; TRBD1 matches 7 bases. Germline V lookup: CDR1 SGHRS, CDR2 YFSETQ. J lost 6 bases, V lost 0 bases, and 5 bases had no gene match. The CDR3 runs 14 residues. The CDR3 spells CASSLEGTADGYTF. In nucleotides, the CDR3 is TGCGCCAGCAGCTTGGAGGGGACAGCGGATGGCTACACCTTC.

This chain links TRBV3-1 (or the pseudogene TRBV3-2) with TRBJ2-5; 10 bases fit TRBD1. The germline gives CDR1 LGHDT, CDR2 YNNKEL (reference sequence). The CDR3 extends over 15 amino acids. After removal of 4 bases from V and 6 bases from J, the junction contained 8 bases not matched to a gene. This CDR3 is CASSLYTGQGKTQYF. The CDR3 DNA sequence: TGTGCCAGCAGCCTTTATACGGGACAGGGGAAGACCCAGTACTTC.

This clone was counted only a few times. The V call is TRBV7-7, the J call TRBJ2-7, with 7 positions matching TRBD2. Germline V gene lookup returns CDR1 SSHAT and CDR2 FNYEAQ (reference sequence). CDR3 length: 18 amino acids. V was clipped by 1 base and J by 1 base; unmatched bases: 13. The CDR3 DNA reads TGTGCCAGCAGCTTAGTATGGGTCCGGACGGGAGGTTCCTACGAGCAGTACTTC. As protein: CASSLVWVRTGGSYEQYF.

The CDR3 is CASSFGGNRGTEAFF. The CDR3 coding sequence is TGTGCCAGCAGCTTTGGGGGGAATCGGGGCACTGAAGCTTTCTTT. The chain recombines TRBV11-2 with TRBJ1-1; tentative D call: TRBD1 (5 bases). This CDR3 is built from 15 residues. Germline CDR1 reads SGHAT; CDR2 reads FQNNGV. Trimming pared 3 bases from V and 4 bases from J, leaving 15 bases between.

The CDR3 DNA reads TGTGCCAGCAGTTACGGACTAGCCGGAGATACGCAGTATTTT. Amino acids: CASSYGLAGDTQYF. This chain connects TRBV6-5 to TRBJ2-3; 8 bases align to TRBD2. CDR1 is MNHEY and CDR2 is SVGAGI in the germline V gene. J was trimmed by 5 bases and V by 2 bases; bases with no gene match: 3. The CDR3 extends over 14 amino acids.

Of note for this clone: The junction departs from germline at one end; a sequencing error may be responsible. The V and J genes are TRBV7-7 and TRBJ2-1, with 15 bases fitting TRBD2. Germline CDR1 SSHAT, CDR2 FNYEAQ (reference sequence). This CDR3 has 15 amino acids. The chain's CDR3 is CASSSGLAGGNEQFF. In nucleotides, the CDR3 is TGTGCTAGCAGCTCAGGACTAGCGGGGGGGAATGAGCAGTTCTTC.

This clone showed up just a few times. J is TRBJ2-2 and V is TRBV19; 8 nucleotides line up with TRBD1. The CDR3 has 15 residues. The germline CDR1 and CDR2 sequences are LNHDA and SQIVND (reference sequence). Unmatched junction bases numbered 2, after V lost 4 bases and J lost 1 base. The CDR3 DNA reads as TGTGCCAGTAGTACCGGGACAGGGAACACCGGGGAGCTGTTTTTT. Protein product: CASSTGTGNTGELFF.

This chain uses TRBV6-5 with TRBJ2-3, with 8 bases fitting TRBD2. With V trimmed by 7 bases and J by 4 bases, 4 bases remained unmatched. CDR1 and CDR2 (germline): MNHEY, SVGAGI. This CDR3 has 13 residues. Here the CDR3 reads CASNSGRPDTQYF. DNA of the CDR3: TGTGCCAGCAACAGCGGGAGACCAGATACGCAGTATTTT.

The rearrangement joins TRBV7-9 to TRBJ2-3; 10 bases line up with TRBD2. The CDR3 sequence is 17 residues long. From germline, CDR1 is SEHNR and CDR2 FQNEAQ (reference sequence). V trimming: 5 bases; J trimming: 4 bases; junction bases outside the gene matches: 12. This CDR3 is CASSPQAGTSAADTQYF. The DNA of the CDR3 is TGTGCCAGCAGCCCCCAAGCTGGGACTAGCGCGGCAGATACGCAGTATTTT. Full variable domain (remainder filled in from reference TRBV7-9 and TRBJ2-3): DTGVSQNPRHKITKRGQNVTFRCDPISEHNRLYWYRQTLGQGPEFLTYFQNEAQLEKSRLLSDRFSAERPKGSFSTLEIQRTEQGDSAMYLCASSPQAGTSAADTQYFGPGTRLTVL.

This rearrangement joins TRBV18 to TRBJ2-7; 9 bases match TRBD1. CDR1 and CDR2 (germline): KGHSH, LQKENI. Trimming took 1 base from V and 5 from J; bases not matched to a gene: 6. The CDR3 runs to 15 residues. The CDR3 is CASSPRAGQGHEQYF. CDR3 in DNA: TGTGCCAGCTCACCACGAGCTGGACAGGGGCACGAGCAGTACTTC.

V and J are TRBV27 and TRBJ2-5; D not certain. The ends were cut back, 6 bases at V and 4 bases at J, with 9 bases in the middle. The CDR3 is 12 amino acids. Germline V gives CDR1 MNHEY, CDR2 SMNVEV (reference sequence). In nucleotides, the CDR3 is TGTGCCAGCAGCCCCACGGGAGAGACCCAGTACTTC. This encodes CASSPTGETQYF.

The chain joins TRBV15 to TRBJ2-3; 8 nucleotides align to TRBD2. After removal of 5 bases from V and 4 bases from J, the junction contained 8 bases not matched to a gene. The germline CDR1 and CDR2 sequences are LNHNV and YYDKDF (reference sequence). The CDR3 consists of 15 residues. The CDR3 loop reads CATSHGGAGADTQYF. Here the CDR3 DNA reads TGTGCCACCAGCCACGGGGGGGCCGGGGCAGATACGCAGTATTTT. Drawing the rest from reference TRBV15 and TRBJ2-3, the complete variable domain is DAMVIQNPRYQVTQFGKPVTLSCSQTLNHNVMYWYQQKSSQAPKLLFHYYDKDFNNEADTPDNFQSRRPNTSFCFLDIRSPGLGDTAMYLCATSHGGAGADTQYFGPGTRLTVL.

With regard to this clone: This CDR3 is also generated by other DNA sequences in the sample. This chain uses TRBV4-1 with TRBJ2-7; D gene ambiguous. This CDR3 is 13 amino acids long. Germline V gene data show CDR1 as MGHRA and CDR2 as YSYEKL. Trimming cost V 4 bases and J 3 bases, with 10 bases left between them. CDR3 DNA sequence: TGCGCCAGCAGCCGCGATAGTTACTACGAGCAGTACTTC. Translated, it gives CASSRDSYYEQYF.

This sequence joins TRBV5-4 and TRBJ2-3, with D unresolved. There are 13 residues in the CDR3. V was cut by 0 bases and J by 4 bases, with 6 bases left in between. Germline CDR1 reads SGHNT; CDR2 reads YYREEE (reference sequence). The CDR3 DNA follows: TGTGCCAGCAGCTTGGACTCACCAGATACGCAGTATTTT. Protein: CASSLDSPDTQYF.

This clone showed up just once. The chain uses TRBV6-5 and TRBJ2-1; tentative D call: TRBD1 (6 bases). The ends were cut back, 2 bases at V and 7 bases at J, with 15 bases in the middle. CDR1 MNHEY and CDR2 SVGAGI come from the germline V gene. There are 15 residues in the CDR3. Here the CDR3 DNA reads TGTGCCAGCAGTTACAACAGGGTTCTGGGGAATGAGCAGTTCTTC. Its translation: CASSYNRVLGNEQFF.

Here the CDR3 reads CAWSRDSLRNSPLHF. In DNA, the CDR3 is TGTGCCTGGAGTCGGGACAGCTTAAGGAATTCACCCCTCCACTTT. The chain combines TRBV30 with TRBJ1-6; 7 bases align to TRBD1. Germline CDR1 reads GTSNPN; CDR2 reads SVGIG (reference sequence). The CDR3 runs 15 residues. With V trimmed by 2 bases and J by 7 bases, 8 bases remained unmatched.

This chain joins TRBV12-3 or TRBV12-4 and TRBJ2-2; D is uncertain. V gave up 1 base and J gave up 11 bases, with 11 bases separating them. The CDR3 totals 13 residues. The CDR3 is CASSLGWSLELFF. CDR3 sequence (DNA): TGTGCCAGCAGTTTAGGGTGGAGCCTTGAGCTGTTTTTT.

The chain links TRBV6-6 to TRBJ1-1; TRBD1 might be the D (6 bases). CDR1 and CDR2 (germline): MNHNY, SVGAGI (reference sequence). Trimming cost V 7 bases and J 0 bases, with 12 bases left between them. The CDR3 consists of 14 residues. CDR3 sequence (DNA): TGTGCCAGCACTAATACAGGGCTGAACACTGAAGCTTTCTTT. This translates into CASTNTGLNTEAFF.

The V call is TRBV7-9, the J call TRBJ2-3; D ambiguous. CDR1 is SEHNR, CDR2 FQNEAQ, per germline (reference sequence). V dropped 4 bases and J dropped 0 bases, with 8 bases sitting between them. CDR3 length: 14 residues. The chain's CDR3 is CASSSSASTDTQYF. The CDR3 DNA is TGTGCCAGCAGCTCATCCGCGAGCACAGATACGCAGTATTTT.

This sequence joins TRBV6-2 or TRBV6-3 and TRBJ1-4; 9 bases are shared with TRBD1. The germline CDR1 and CDR2 sequences are MNHEY and SVGEGT. The CDR3 is 20 amino acids. The trim removed 2 bases at V and 0 bases at J, leaving 13 bases unmatched. In DNA form, the CDR3 reads TGTGCCAGCAGTTACCGCATCACTCCGGGACAGGGTGCAACTAATGAAAAACTGTTTTTT. Residues: CASSYRITPGQGATNEKLFF.

This rearrangement joins TRBV28 to TRBJ1-2, with 8 bases fitting TRBD1. J lost 2 bases, V lost 5 bases, and 7 bases had no gene match. The CDR3 has 15 amino acids. Germline assignment: CDR1 MDHEN and CDR2 SYDVKM. CDR3 sequence reads: CASSRGRTGNYGYTF. The CDR3 coding sequence is TGTGCCAGCAGTCGAGGAAGGACAGGGAACTATGGCTACACCTTC.

The genes are TRBV6-1 and TRBJ1-2; 12 nucleotides agree with TRBD1. Germline assignment: CDR1 MNHNS and CDR2 SASEGT. The V gene end was trimmed by 4 bases and the J gene end by 0 bases; junction bases not matched to a gene: 6. The CDR3 length is 17 residues. CDR3 sequence reads: CASSGDRGRSPNYGYTF. CDR3 nucleotides: TGTGCCAGCAGTGGGGACAGGGGGCGATCCCCTAACTATGGCTACACCTTC.

This clone showed up just a few times. The gene calls are TRBV29-1 and TRBJ1-3, with TRBD1 matching 9 bases. Germline assignment: CDR1 SQVTM and CDR2 ANQGSEA. Germline trimming cut 7 bases from V and 2 bases from J; bases unmatched to any gene: 3. The CDR3 contains 13 residues. The CDR3 coding sequence is TGCAGCGCCGGGACAGGGACTGGAAACACCATATATTTT. Protein sequence: CSAGTGTGNTIYF.

This chain connects TRBV7-8 to TRBJ2-4; 7 nucleotides agree with TRBD1. The CDR3 covers 17 residues. Germline V lookup: CDR1 SGHVS, CDR2 FQNEAQ. Unmatched junction bases numbered 10, after V lost 5 bases and J lost 0 bases. The CDR3, as DNA: TGTGCCAGCAGCGCGAGTAACAGGGGATTAGCCAAAAACATTCAGTACTTC. Translating it yields CASSASNRGLAKNIQYF.

The chain couples TRBV28 to TRBJ2-7; TRBD1 might be the D (6 bases). CDR3 length equals 14 residues. With 6 bases removed from V and 4 bases from J, the gap between germline ends came to 16 bases. Germline CDR1 is MDHEN and CDR2 is SYDVKM. The CDR3 bases are TGTGCCAGCAGAAACCCCGGGACATCTTACGAGCAGTACTTC. This translates into CASRNPGTSYEQYF.